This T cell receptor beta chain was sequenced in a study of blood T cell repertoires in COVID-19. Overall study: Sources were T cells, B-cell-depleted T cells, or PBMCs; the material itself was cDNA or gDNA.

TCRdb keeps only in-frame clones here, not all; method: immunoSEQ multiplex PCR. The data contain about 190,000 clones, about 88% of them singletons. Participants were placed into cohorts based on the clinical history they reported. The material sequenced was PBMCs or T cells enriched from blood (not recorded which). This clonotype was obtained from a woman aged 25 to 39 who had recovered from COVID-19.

The CDR3, as DNA: TGTGCCAGCAGTCACAGCACAGGGTCCACAGATACGCAGTATTTT. Translated: CASSHSTGSTDTQYF. This chain joins TRBV27 and TRBJ2-3; tentative D call: TRBD1 (6 bases). V lost 5 bases and J 2 bases, leaving 14 bases between the germline ends. Germline V gives CDR1 MNHEY, CDR2 SMNVEV (reference sequence). This CDR3 contains 15 residues.